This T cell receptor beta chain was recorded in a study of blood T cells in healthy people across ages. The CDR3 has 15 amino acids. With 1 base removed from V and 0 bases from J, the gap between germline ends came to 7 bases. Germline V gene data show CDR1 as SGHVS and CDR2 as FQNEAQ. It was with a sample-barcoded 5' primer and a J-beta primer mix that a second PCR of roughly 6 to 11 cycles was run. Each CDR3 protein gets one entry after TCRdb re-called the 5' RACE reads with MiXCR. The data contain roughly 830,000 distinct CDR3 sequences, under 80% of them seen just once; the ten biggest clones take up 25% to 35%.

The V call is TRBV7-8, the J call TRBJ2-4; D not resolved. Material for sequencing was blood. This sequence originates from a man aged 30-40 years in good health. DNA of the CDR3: TGTGCCAGCAGCTTAGGAGCGCTAGCCAAAAACATTCAGTACTTC. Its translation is CASSLGALAKNIQYF.